The rows below give T cell receptor beta chains drawn from one sample of a study of regulatory and conventional T cells in RAG deficiency. The repertoire was sequenced with immunoSEQ multiplex PCR; TCRdb's copy has only in-frame clones and lacks some. The sample shows under 25,000 clones, approximately 86% of them seen only once. These records were also assigned to another study, of regulatory T cells.

Sequencing input: Tregs sorted from blood. The source of these receptors is a human donor in good health. Both conserved end residues are part of each CDR3. D genes are given only for firm matches. Clone size, where shown, is once, few, many, or a class for clones that have expanded.

>.|once|TRBV7-9|TRBJ2-3
CASSSQLLRTDTQYF
TGTGCCAGCAGCTCTCAGTTACTTCGCACAGATACGCAGTATTTT
>TRBD1|.|TRBV7-3|TRBJ1-4
CASSDGQGADVDEKLFF
TGTGCCAGCAGCGATGGACAGGGGGCGGATGTGGATGAAAAACTGTTTTTT
>TRBD1|once|TRBV6-8|TRBJ1-2
CASSPGGFGGYTF
TGTGCCAGCAGCCCAGGGGGTTTCGGCGGCTACACCTTC
>.|.|TRBV14|TRBJ1-2
CASSAGNNYGYTF
TGTGCCAGCAGTGCGGGGAACAACTATGGCTACACCTTC
>.|.|TRBV10-2|TRBJ1-1
CASMEANTEAFF
TGCGCCAGCATGGAGGCGAACACTGAAGCTTTCTTT
>TRBD1|.|TRBV27|TRBJ1-5
CASRRWGQGESQPQHF
TGTGCCAGCAGACGTTGGGGACAGGGGGAAAGTCAGCCCCAGCATTTT
>TRBD2|.|TRBV27|TRBJ2-3
CASSLSGGVTDTQYF
TGTGCCAGCAGTTTATCGGGGGGGGTCACAGATACGCAGTATTTT
>.|once|TRBV7-3|TRBJ2-2
CASKENTGELFF
TGTGCCAGCAAGGAGAACACCGGGGAGCTGTTTTTT
>.|.|TRBV5-1|TRBJ2-7
CASSLGPGPDEQYF
TGCGCCAGCAGCTTGGGCCCAGGGCCGGACGAGCAGTACTTC
>TRBD2|.|TRBV6-1|TRBJ2-1
CASSATSGGTYNEQFF
TGTGCCAGCAGTGCGACTAGCGGGGGCACCTACAATGAGCAGTTCTTC
>.|.|TRBV5-1|TRBJ2-3
CASSSRAIDTQYF
TGCGCCAGCAGCTCAAGGGCGATAGATACGCAGTATTTT